This T cell receptor (beta chain) was profiled in a study of technical replicates of blood from a few donors. The sample holds one count of this clone. TCRdb keeps only in-frame clones here, not all; method: immunoSEQ multiplex PCR. This sample yields about 81,000 clones, of which about 96% are seen a single time; nearly 0.2% belongs to the top ten. Germline-derived CDR1 and CDR2 are MDHEN and SYDVKM. Trimming cost V 7 bases and J 0 bases, with 19 bases left between them. The CDR3 spans 16 residues. Sequenced input: T cells isolated from PBMCs. The sequence was collected from a human donor in good health. This sequence joins TRBV28 and TRBJ2-7; D gene unclear. In DNA, the CDR3 is TGTGCCAGCACTATCGAGAGGCGCACGAACTCCTACGAGCAGTACTTC. It specifies CASTIERRTNSYEQYF.